This entry lists 18 T cell receptor beta chains sequenced from one sample in a study of blood T cell repertoires in COVID-19. Profiled with immunoSEQ multiplex PCR; TCRdb holds only in-frame clones, not every one. The table has a few hundred thousand clones, 80% to 90% seen once. Sequenced: PBMCs or T cells enriched from blood (not recorded which). Receptor source: a man aged 25-45 years who had recovered from COVID-19.

The CDR3 DNA is TGTGCCAGCGCGGCGGACAGAAGTAGGCACGAGCAGTACTTC. It is translated as CASAADRSRHEQYF. The V call is TRBV5-8, the J call TRBJ2-7; D might be TRBD1 (6 bases). The germline CDR1 and CDR2 sequences are SGHTS and YDEGEE. The CDR3 totals 14 residues. Trimming removed 7 bases from V and 5 bases from J, with 19 bases in between.

The CDR3 loop reads CASSYFFGTGGYEQYF. The CDR3 DNA is TGTGCCAGCAGTTACTTTTTCGGTACAGGGGGGTACGAGCAGTACTTC. This chain connects TRBV6-5 to TRBJ2-7; 8 positions match TRBD1. The CDR3 totals 16 residues. Germline lookup yields CDR1 MNHEY and CDR2 SVGAGI. V dropped 1 base and J dropped 4; count of bases not matched to a gene: 9.

This chain joins TRBV4-1 and TRBJ1-3; TRBD1 agrees at 7 bases. Germline V lookup: CDR1 MGHRA, CDR2 YSYEKL. This CDR3 is 16 amino acids long. The V segment lost 4 bases and the J segment 2 bases; nucleotides outside the gene matches: 8. As DNA, the CDR3 is TGCGCCAGCAGCCCAGGGGACAGCCCTACTGGAAACACCATATATTTT. Residues: CASSPGDSPTGNTIYF.

This chain links TRBV5-8 with TRBJ2-2; D is perhaps TRBD1 (5 bases). The CDR3 is made up of 12 amino acids. The germline V and J ends were trimmed by 3 bases and 7 bases, with 7 bases remaining between them. Per the germline V gene, CDR1 is SGHTS and CDR2 is YDEGEE. The CDR3 DNA follows: TGTGCCAGCAGCTGGGGCCTCGGGGAGCTGTTTTTT. As protein: CASSWGLGELFF.

The V and J genes are TRBV21-1 and TRBJ2-5; the table's D gene call, TRBD2, was not cross checked with the DNA. TRBV21-1 is designated a pseudogene. This CDR3 has 17 amino acids. In DNA form, the CDR3 reads TGTGCCAGCAGCAAAGGGGGAGCGGGGAGGGCCCGGGAGACCCAGTACTTC. Protein sequence: CASSKGGAGRARETQYF.

The chain combines TRBV5-1 with TRBJ2-1, with 8 nucleotides matching TRBD1. CDR1 is SGHRS, CDR2 YFSETQ, per germline. CDR3 length: 15 residues. V shed 0 bases, J shed 4 bases, and the junction held 3 bases outside the gene matches. CDR3 DNA: TGCGCCAGCAGCTTGGAACGGGACAGGTACAATGAGCAGTTCTTC. This encodes CASSLERDRYNEQFF.

Ten or more counts support this clone. This sequence joins TRBV7-2 and TRBJ2-3, with 9 bases identical to TRBD2. V gave up 5 bases and J gave up 7 bases; unmatched junction bases: 10. The CDR3 totals 15 residues. Germline V CDR1 and CDR2: SGHTA, FQGNSA. CDR3 residues: CASSLWRGGPNTQYF. CDR3 bases: TGTGCCAGCAGCCTGTGGCGGGGGGGCCCGAATACGCAGTATTTT.

J is TRBJ1-6 and V is TRBV3-1 (or the pseudogene TRBV3-2); a weak D match, TRBD1 (5 bases). CDR3 length equals 17 residues. Germline V gives CDR1 LGHDT, CDR2 YNNKEL (reference sequence). Trimming left V 2 bases short and J 7 bases short, with 18 bases between. The CDR3 coding sequence is TGTGCCAGCAGCCAATTAGGGGCGGGGCCGGGGAATTCACCCCTCCACTTT. This sequence encodes CASSQLGAGPGNSPLHF.

This rearrangement joins TRBV9 to TRBJ2-3; TRBD2 agrees at 7 bases. Germline V gives CDR1 SGDLS, CDR2 YYNGEE. V trimming: 3 bases; J trimming: 6 bases; junction bases outside the gene matches: 10. This CDR3 is built from 15 residues. The CDR3 coding sequence is TGTGCCAGCAGCGGCAGGGAGGGAAGGAGCGATACGCAGTATTTT. Protein product: CASSGREGRSDTQYF. The full variable domain, in which reference TRBV9 and TRBJ2-3 provide the parts outside the CDR3, is DSGVTQTPKHLITATGQRVTLRCSPRSGDLSVYWYQQSLDQGLQFLIQYYNGEERAKGNILERFSAQQFPDLHSELNLSSLELGDSALYFCASSGREGRSDTQYFGPGTRLTVL.

V and J are TRBV27 and TRBJ1-4; possibly TRBD1 for D (6 bases). Germline V lookup: CDR1 MNHEY, CDR2 SMNVEV (reference sequence). The CDR3 sequence is 14 residues long. Deletions cut 6 bases from V and 4 bases from J, with 12 bases between. The CDR3 sequence is CASSSGQINEKLFF. The CDR3 nucleotides are TGTGCCAGCAGCTCAGGACAGATTAATGAAAAACTGTTTTTT.

J is TRBJ2-7 and V is TRBV5-1, with 8 bases aligning to TRBD2. The V gene's germline CDR1 is SGHRS and CDR2 YFSETQ. CDR3 size: 16 residues. V was clipped by 2 bases and J by 4 bases; unmatched bases: 11. The CDR3 DNA reads TGCGCCAGCAGCTTCCCTGGAGCGGGGGACCCATACGAGCAGTACTTC. Protein: CASSFPGAGDPYEQYF.

This clone was recorded once. The gene calls are TRBV5-1 and TRBJ1-1; 11 nucleotides line up with TRBD1. V shed 4 bases, J shed 3 bases, and the junction held 5 bases outside the gene matches. Germline assignment: CDR1 SGHRS and CDR2 YFSETQ. The length of the CDR3 is 15 residues. CDR3 sequence reads: CASSPRTGGYTEAFF. CDR3 nucleotide sequence: TGCGCCAGCAGCCCTAGGACAGGGGGCTACACTGAAGCTTTCTTT.

The genes are TRBV27 and TRBJ2-1, with 9 bases that match TRBD2. The J segment lost 9 bases and the V segment lost 2 bases, leaving 8 bases of the junction unmatched. This CDR3 contains 15 residues. Germline V gene lookup returns CDR1 MNHEY and CDR2 SMNVEV (reference sequence). The CDR3 DNA reads TGTGCCAGCAGTTTAGAAGGCGGGGGGGCAGGTGAGCAGTTCTTC. Translating gives CASSLEGGGAGEQFF.

V usage is TRBV4-3 and J usage is TRBJ1-4; 7 bases match TRBD1. There are 14 residues in the CDR3. Per germline, CDR1 LGHNA and CDR2 YSLEER. The trim removed 1 base at V and 6 bases at J, leaving 2 bases unmatched. CDR3 in amino acids: CASSQGGTDEKLFF. The CDR3 nucleotides read TGCGCCAGCAGCCAAGGAGGGACAGATGAAAAACTGTTTTTT.

The chain couples TRBV5-4 to TRBJ1-5; D may be TRBD1 (6 bases). Trimming left V 4 bases short and J 0 bases short, with 8 bases between. Germline assignment: CDR1 SGHNT and CDR2 YYREEE (reference sequence). The CDR3 spans 14 residues. CDR3 nucleotide sequence: TGTGCCAGCAGCCCAGGGGTTAGCAATCAGCCCCAGCATTTT. Amino acid sequence: CASSPGVSNQPQHF.

The J gene is TRBJ2-1, the V gene TRBV7-9; the D gene is possibly TRBD2 (6 bases). The germline gives CDR1 SEHNR, CDR2 FQNEAQ (reference sequence). This CDR3 spans 12 amino acids. The germline V and J ends were trimmed by 5 bases and 12 bases, with 14 bases remaining between them. The CDR3 coding sequence is TGTGCCAGCAGCCCCTTCGGGCGGGGGCAGTTCTTC. Protein sequence: CASSPFGRGQFF.

CDR3 in DNA: TGTGCCAGCTCACCGTACACCGCCCCGAACACTGAAGCTTTCTTT. As protein: CASSPYTAPNTEAFF. J is TRBJ1-1 and V is TRBV18; the D is unclear. Germline V gene lookup returns CDR1 KGHSH and CDR2 LQKENI. V gave up 3 bases and J gave up 1 base, with 12 bases separating them. This CDR3 contains 15 residues.

This sequence joins TRBV6-5 and TRBJ1-2; perhaps TRBD1 as D (6 bases). The CDR3 runs to 14 residues. The V end lost 6 bases, the J end lost 1 base, and 12 bases lay between the germline ends. CDR1 and CDR2 (germline): MNHEY, SVGAGI. The CDR3 region has the DNA TGTGCCAGCAGGGGGGCGGCGGATAACTATGGCTACACCTTC. Translating gives CASRGAADNYGYTF.